This is a list of T cell receptor beta chains from one sample in a study of cytomegalovirus exposure and HLA in healthy donors. The protocol was immunoSEQ multiplex PCR, while the TCRdb copy is restricted to in-frame clones and leaves out a portion. The repertoire consists of about 69,000 clones, with about 76% occurring once and the leading ten covering under 3.5%. Specimen: PBMCs. The receptors come from a man younger than 35 in good health and CMV-seronegative. Each CDR3 is given with its conserved first and last residue. D genes are given only for firm matches. Rows may omit the clone size; those that give it use once, few, many or a size class.

abundance,v_gene,j_gene,d_gene,CDR3aa,CDR3nt
few,TRBV9,TRBJ1-1,-,CASSVARGPPMNTEAFF,TGTGCCAGCAGCGTAGCAAGGGGCCCACCAATGAACACTGAAGCTTTCTTT
-,TRBV28,TRBJ2-5,-,CASSFVTLRVETQYF,TGTGCCAGCAGTTTCGTGACACTGAGGGTGGAGACCCAGTACTTC
-,TRBV15,TRBJ2-7,-,CATSRDQYEQYF,TGTGCCACCAGCAGAGACCAGTACGAGCAGTACTTC
-,TRBV4-3,TRBJ2-3,-,CASSQEGGPGIRDTQYF,TGCGCCAGCAGCCAAGAGGGTGGTCCGGGGATAAGAGATACGCAGTATTTT
-,TRBV19,TRBJ1-1,-,CASSPRRDGNTEAFF,TGTGCCAGTAGCCCCAGGCGGGACGGAAACACTGAAGCTTTCTTT
-,TRBV5-4,TRBJ2-1,TRBD1,CASSLGLLGQPGFEQFF,TGTGCCAGCAGCTTGGGACTTTTGGGACAGCCAGGTTTTGAGCAGTTCTTC
-,TRBV29-1,TRBJ1-5,TRBD1,CSVSGQGVNQPQHF,TGCAGCGTTTCCGGACAGGGGGTCAATCAGCCCCAGCATTTT
-,TRBV6-1,TRBJ2-3,TRBD1,CASSVDRDLSTDTQYF,TGTGCCAGCAGTGTCGACAGGGATCTTAGCACAGATACGCAGTATTTT
-,TRBV4-2,TRBJ2-3,-,CASSLRGRGIDTQYF,TGTGCCAGCAGCCTGCGAGGGCGCGGGATCGATACGCAGTATTTT
-,TRBV6-5,TRBJ1-2,TRBD1,CASSYGTGGDYGYTF,TGTGCCAGCAGTTACGGGACAGGGGGAGACTATGGCTACACCTTC
-,TRBV5-1,TRBJ2-3,-,CASSPGRTSTDTQYF,TGCGCCAGCAGCCCCGGTAGGACTAGCACAGATACGCAGTATTTT
-,TRBV5-1,TRBJ2-7,-,CASNEGRGIYEQYF,TGCGCCAGCAACGAGGGGAGGGGGATCTACGAGCAGTACTTC
few,TRBV6-5,TRBJ1-2,-,CASSYSYRANYGYTF,TGTGCCAGCAGTTACTCATACAGAGCCAACTATGGCTACACCTTC
-,TRBV4-1,TRBJ1-2,TRBD1,CASSQGTGVYVYYGYTF,TGCGCCAGCAGCCAAGGGACAGGGGTATATGTTTACTATGGCTACACCTTC
-,TRBV27,TRBJ2-5,-,CASSSKTERRTFETQYF,TGTGCCAGCAGTTCAAAGACAGAAAGACGTACGTTTGAAACCCAGTACTTC
-,TRBV11-1,TRBJ1-1,-,CASSVDRINTEAFF,TGTGCCAGCAGCGTAGACAGGATTAACACTGAAGCCTTCTTT
-,TRBV27,TRBJ1-5,TRBD1,CASSSNRDRRNQPQHF,TGTGCCAGCAGTTCGAACCGGGACAGACGCAATCAGCCCCAGCATTTT
few,TRBV4-1,TRBJ1-4,TRBD1,CASSHTPGQVLLFF,TGCGCCAGCAGCCATACCCCGGGACAGGTTTTACTGTTTTTT
-,TRBV7-9,TRBJ2-5,TRBD1,CASSQPDRGETQYF,TGTGCCAGCAGCCAGCCGGACAGGGGGGAGACCCAGTACTTC
-,TRBV2,TRBJ2-3,-,CASSEEGTSTDTQYF,TGTGCCAGCAGTGAGGAGGGGACTAGCACAGATACGCAGTATTTT
-,TRBV6-5,TRBJ2-1,-,CATQSPSNEQFF,TGTGCCACCCAATCCCCTAGCAATGAGCAGTTCTTC
-,TRBV5-1,TRBJ2-7,TRBD1,CASSMTGSTGEQYF,TGCGCCAGCAGCATGACAGGGTCCACCGGCGAGCAGTACTTC
-,TRBV11-2,TRBJ2-3,TRBD2,CASSVPGLAMNTQYF,TGTGCCAGCAGCGTACCGGGACTAGCGATGAATACGCAGTATTTT
-,TRBV9,TRBJ2-3,-,CASSVDGRGTDTQYF,TGTGCCAGCAGCGTAGATGGCAGGGGCACAGATACGCAGTATTTT
-,TRBV18,TRBJ2-1,TRBD1,CASSLRSGTGINEQFF,TGTGCCAGCTCACTTAGATCCGGGACAGGGATCAATGAGCAGTTCTTC
once,TRBV9,TRBJ2-5,TRBD2,CASSFRLAEKETQYF,TGTGCCAGCAGCTTCCGACTAGCGGAAAAAGAGACCCAGTACTTC
-,TRBV5-6,TRBJ2-3,TRBD2,CASSHGLAGGTDTQYF,TGTGCCAGCAGCCATGGACTAGCGGGGGGCACAGATACGCAGTATTTT
-,TRBV30,TRBJ1-3,TRBD1,CAWSKDRGRNTIYF,TGTGCCTGGAGCAAGGACAGGGGGAGAAACACCATATATTTT
-,TRBV9,TRBJ1-3,TRBD1,CASSVTGSSGNTIYF,TGTGCCAGCAGCGTGACAGGGAGCTCTGGAAACACCATATATTTT
-,TRBV27,TRBJ1-1,TRBD1,CASSGFTGATEAFF,TGTGCCAGCAGTGGTTTCACAGGGGCCACTGAAGCTTTCTTT
few,TRBV5-1,TRBJ2-7,-,CASSLDRGTEQYF,TGCGCCAGCAGCTTGGATCGGGGGACCGAGCAGTACTTC
once,TRBV28,TRBJ1-5,TRBD1,CASSWGTGSNQPQHF,TGTGCCAGCAGTTGGGGGACAGGGAGCAATCAGCCCCAGCATTTT
-,TRBV6-1,TRBJ2-2,TRBD1,CASRITGGDTGELFF,TGTGCCAGCAGGATAACAGGGGGCGACACCGGGGAGCTGTTTTTT
-,TRBV5-1,TRBJ2-2,-,CASSSQGRELFF,TGCGCCAGCAGCTCCCAGGGGAGGGAGCTGTTTTTT
-,TRBV5-1,TRBJ1-4,TRBD1,CASSLGQGARANEKLFF,TGCGCCAGTAGTTTAGGACAGGGGGCCAGAGCTAATGAAAAACTGTTTTTT
few,TRBV18,TRBJ2-2,TRBD2,CASSPGLGHPGELFF,TGTGCCAGCTCACCTGGACTAGGCCACCCGGGGGAGCTGTTTTTT
-,TRBV21-1,TRBJ1-4,-,CASSKVTGEGTNEKLFF,TGTGCCAGCAGCAAAGTGACAGGGGAAGGGACTAATGAAAAACTGTTTTTT
-,TRBV7-9,TRBJ1-1,-,CASSLAGGGNTEAFF,TGTGCCAGCAGCTTAGCGGGGGGGGGTAACACTGAAGCTTTCTTT
-,TRBV5-8,TRBJ2-7,-,CASSLVSYEQYF,TGTGCCAGCAGCTTGGTTAGCTACGAGCAGTACTTC
-,TRBV6-4,TRBJ1-6,-,CASSGPDPSYNSPLHF,TGTGCCAGCAGTGGGCCAGATCCCTCCTATAATTCACCCCTCCACTTT
once,TRBV7-8,TRBJ1-2,TRBD1,CASSLDRGQAYGYTF,TGTGCCAGCAGCTTAGACCGGGGACAGGCCTATGGCTACACCTTC
-,TRBV5-1,TRBJ2-5,TRBD2,CASSLEASGGIGETQYF,TGCGCCAGCAGCTTGGAGGCTAGCGGGGGGATAGGGGAGACCCAGTACTTC
-,TRBV7-9,TRBJ2-5,-,CASSLIGGQETQYF,TGTGCCAGCAGCTTAATCGGGGGGCAGGAGACCCAGTACTTC
-,TRBV5-1,TRBJ2-5,TRBD1,CASSQQGDLKTQYF,TGCGCCAGCAGCCAACAGGGGGATCTGAAGACCCAGTACTTC
-,TRBV15,TRBJ1-3,-,CATSRVGNTIYF,TGTGCCACCAGCAGAGTAGGAAACACCATATATTTT
-,TRBV27,TRBJ1-6,-,CASSLSNREGLSHSPLHF,TGTGCCAGCAGTTTGAGTAATCGGGAGGGGCTTTCTCATTCACCCCTCCACTTT
few,TRBV6-5,TRBJ1-2,-,CASTEVDYGYTF,TGTGCCAGCACGGAGGTTGACTATGGCTACACCTTC
-,TRBV6-5,TRBJ1-1,TRBD1,CASSYGRQGVTEAFF,TGTGCCAGCAGTTACGGGAGACAGGGAGTCACTGAAGCTTTCTTT
once,TRBV27,TRBJ1-1,-,CASSTTWLNTEAFF,TGTGCCAGCAGTACGACATGGCTGAACACTGAAGCTTTCTTT
-,TRBV6-1,TRBJ2-2,-,CASSERQGTTGELFF,TGTGCCAGCAGTGAAAGGCAGGGGACAACCGGGGAGCTGTTTTTT
-,TRBV6-1,TRBJ1-5,-,CASSEAPGANQPQHF,TGTGCCAGCAGTGAAGCGCCAGGGGCGAATCAGCCCCAGCATTTT
-,TRBV19,TRBJ1-1,-,CASSIKAQRGTEAFF,TGTGCCAGTAGTATAAAGGCTCAAAGGGGCACTGAAGCTTTCTTT
-,TRBV5-6,TRBJ2-5,TRBD1,CASSSVYSRGIQETQYF,TGTGCCAGCAGCTCCGTTTATAGCAGGGGGATCCAAGAGACCCAGTACTTC
-,TRBV29-1,TRBJ1-4,-,CSATGNEKLFF,TGCAGCGCCACAGGGAATGAAAAACTGTTTTTT
-,TRBV5-8,TRBJ2-1,-,CASSLKRVAGGYNEQFF,TGTGCCAGCAGCTTGAAGAGGGTCGCGGGCGGGTACAATGAGCAGTTCTTC